The clone carrying this TCR beta chain was counted at least ten times. The antigen is unknown. Patients were excluded if they had other autoimmune diseases or uncontrolled infections, and likewise if pregnancy or lactation applied. Establishment of the diagnosis relied upon clinical symptoms, serum thyroxine, TRAb, thyroid ultrasound and orbital computed tomography. Beta-chain TCR CDR3 regions were amplified from RNA transcripts. Scientists carried out first-round RT-PCR using HTBI primers and then a second-round multiplex PCR. From the multiplex PCR reads, TCRdb called clonotypes with MiXCR, one entry per CDR3 protein. The table shows about 740,000 distinct CDR3 sequences, with 40% occurring only once. Trimming took 5 bases from V and 2 from J; bases not matched to a gene: 5. The V gene's germline CDR1 is MNHEY and CDR2 SVGAGI. CDR3 size: 14 residues. The data belong to a study of Graves' ophthalmopathy and Graves' hyperthyroidism. On the study more broadly: Prior to any treatment, peripheral blood was collected at the time of initial diagnosis.

Findings and caveats of the study: This model predicted ophthalmopathy progression (sensitivity around 71%, specificity around 72%).

The source material was peripheral blood. The clonotype originates from an adult man with Graves' ophthalmopathy. The chain combines TRBV6-5 with TRBJ2-7; 8 bases fit TRBD1. The CDR3 sequence: CASSPGQVPYEQYF. CDR3 coding DNA: TGTGCCAGCAGTCCGGGACAGGTGCCCTACGAGCAGTACTTC.